Each of the 6 T cell receptor beta chains below was sequenced from the same sample in a study of T cell changes during pregnancy in multiple sclerosis. The repertoire was sequenced with immunoSEQ multiplex PCR; TCRdb's copy has only in-frame clones and lacks some. The sample records tens of thousands of clones, nearly 95% being singletons. The specimen was peripheral blood, collected in the first trimester of pregnancy. These receptors were obtained from a female donor with multiple sclerosis, enrolled in a pregnancy study.

The chain employs TRBV7-3 and TRBJ2-3; D perhaps matches TRBD2 (6 bases). Trimming shortened V by 2 bases and J by 2 bases, and 11 bases separated the two germline ends. The CDR3 length is 15 residues. Germline V gene sequence: CDR1 SGHTA, CDR2 FQGTGA. CDR3 sequence (DNA): TGTGCCAGCAGCTTAGCGGGGTTAATCACAGATACGCAGTATTTT. Translating gives CASSLAGLITDTQYF. Variable domain in full (rest from reference TRBV7-3 and TRBJ2-3): GAGVSQTPSNKVTEKGKYVELRCDPISGHTALYWYRQSLGQGPEFLIYFQGTGAADDSGLPNDRFFAVRPEGSVSTLKIQRTERGDSAVYLCASSLAGLITDTQYFGPGTRLTVL.

The chain links TRBV6-5 to TRBJ2-3, with 10 bases fitting TRBD2. Germline assignment: CDR1 MNHEY and CDR2 SVGAGI. CDR3 length: 15 residues. V was clipped by 6 bases and J by 2 bases; unmatched bases: 5. CDR3 protein: CASSYLAGDTDTQYF. The CDR3 DNA follows: TGTGCCAGCAGCTACCTAGCGGGGGACACAGATACGCAGTATTTT.

The table lists this clone with a count of one. The rearrangement joins TRBV5-8 to TRBJ2-5, with a possible D match to TRBD2 (5 bases). V was pared by 0 bases and J by 2 bases, with 17 bases between. Germline values: CDR1 SGHTS, CDR2 YDEGEE. The CDR3 loop spans 17 amino acids. The CDR3, as DNA: TGTGCCAGCAGCTTGGGGGTGGTGGGGAGAGTACAAGAGACCCAGTACTTC. Residues: CASSLGVVGRVQETQYF.

The CDR3 sequence is CASSIQVGGSPLHF. In DNA, the CDR3 is TGTGCCAGTAGTATACAGGTCGGGGGTTCACCCCTCCACTTT. The chain is built from TRBV19 and TRBJ1-6; D is perhaps TRBD1 (5 bases). Germline V gene lookup returns CDR1 LNHDA and CDR2 SQIVND (reference sequence). V was clipped by 2 bases and J by 9 bases, with 11 bases between them. The CDR3 runs 14 residues.

The V call is TRBV19, the J call TRBJ2-3; perhaps TRBD2 as D (7 bases). V lost 2 bases to trimming and J lost 6 bases, with 15 bases between them. Germline CDR1 and CDR2: LNHDA and SQIVND (reference sequence). The CDR3 spans 15 residues. The CDR3 loop is CASSIRRGARDTQYF. The CDR3 DNA follows: TGTGCCAGTAGTATACGCCGGGGGGCGAGGGATACGCAGTATTTT.

The chain recombines TRBV7-2 with TRBJ2-7; maybe TRBD1 (6 bases). Trimming took 6 bases from V and 3 from J, leaving 18 bases between them. Germline lookup yields CDR1 SGHTA and CDR2 FQGNSA. The CDR3 contains 15 residues. The CDR3 coding sequence is TGTGCCAGCAGGGTCTCTGGACAGCCGTTCTACGAGCAGTACTTC. Its protein product is CASRVSGQPFYEQYF.